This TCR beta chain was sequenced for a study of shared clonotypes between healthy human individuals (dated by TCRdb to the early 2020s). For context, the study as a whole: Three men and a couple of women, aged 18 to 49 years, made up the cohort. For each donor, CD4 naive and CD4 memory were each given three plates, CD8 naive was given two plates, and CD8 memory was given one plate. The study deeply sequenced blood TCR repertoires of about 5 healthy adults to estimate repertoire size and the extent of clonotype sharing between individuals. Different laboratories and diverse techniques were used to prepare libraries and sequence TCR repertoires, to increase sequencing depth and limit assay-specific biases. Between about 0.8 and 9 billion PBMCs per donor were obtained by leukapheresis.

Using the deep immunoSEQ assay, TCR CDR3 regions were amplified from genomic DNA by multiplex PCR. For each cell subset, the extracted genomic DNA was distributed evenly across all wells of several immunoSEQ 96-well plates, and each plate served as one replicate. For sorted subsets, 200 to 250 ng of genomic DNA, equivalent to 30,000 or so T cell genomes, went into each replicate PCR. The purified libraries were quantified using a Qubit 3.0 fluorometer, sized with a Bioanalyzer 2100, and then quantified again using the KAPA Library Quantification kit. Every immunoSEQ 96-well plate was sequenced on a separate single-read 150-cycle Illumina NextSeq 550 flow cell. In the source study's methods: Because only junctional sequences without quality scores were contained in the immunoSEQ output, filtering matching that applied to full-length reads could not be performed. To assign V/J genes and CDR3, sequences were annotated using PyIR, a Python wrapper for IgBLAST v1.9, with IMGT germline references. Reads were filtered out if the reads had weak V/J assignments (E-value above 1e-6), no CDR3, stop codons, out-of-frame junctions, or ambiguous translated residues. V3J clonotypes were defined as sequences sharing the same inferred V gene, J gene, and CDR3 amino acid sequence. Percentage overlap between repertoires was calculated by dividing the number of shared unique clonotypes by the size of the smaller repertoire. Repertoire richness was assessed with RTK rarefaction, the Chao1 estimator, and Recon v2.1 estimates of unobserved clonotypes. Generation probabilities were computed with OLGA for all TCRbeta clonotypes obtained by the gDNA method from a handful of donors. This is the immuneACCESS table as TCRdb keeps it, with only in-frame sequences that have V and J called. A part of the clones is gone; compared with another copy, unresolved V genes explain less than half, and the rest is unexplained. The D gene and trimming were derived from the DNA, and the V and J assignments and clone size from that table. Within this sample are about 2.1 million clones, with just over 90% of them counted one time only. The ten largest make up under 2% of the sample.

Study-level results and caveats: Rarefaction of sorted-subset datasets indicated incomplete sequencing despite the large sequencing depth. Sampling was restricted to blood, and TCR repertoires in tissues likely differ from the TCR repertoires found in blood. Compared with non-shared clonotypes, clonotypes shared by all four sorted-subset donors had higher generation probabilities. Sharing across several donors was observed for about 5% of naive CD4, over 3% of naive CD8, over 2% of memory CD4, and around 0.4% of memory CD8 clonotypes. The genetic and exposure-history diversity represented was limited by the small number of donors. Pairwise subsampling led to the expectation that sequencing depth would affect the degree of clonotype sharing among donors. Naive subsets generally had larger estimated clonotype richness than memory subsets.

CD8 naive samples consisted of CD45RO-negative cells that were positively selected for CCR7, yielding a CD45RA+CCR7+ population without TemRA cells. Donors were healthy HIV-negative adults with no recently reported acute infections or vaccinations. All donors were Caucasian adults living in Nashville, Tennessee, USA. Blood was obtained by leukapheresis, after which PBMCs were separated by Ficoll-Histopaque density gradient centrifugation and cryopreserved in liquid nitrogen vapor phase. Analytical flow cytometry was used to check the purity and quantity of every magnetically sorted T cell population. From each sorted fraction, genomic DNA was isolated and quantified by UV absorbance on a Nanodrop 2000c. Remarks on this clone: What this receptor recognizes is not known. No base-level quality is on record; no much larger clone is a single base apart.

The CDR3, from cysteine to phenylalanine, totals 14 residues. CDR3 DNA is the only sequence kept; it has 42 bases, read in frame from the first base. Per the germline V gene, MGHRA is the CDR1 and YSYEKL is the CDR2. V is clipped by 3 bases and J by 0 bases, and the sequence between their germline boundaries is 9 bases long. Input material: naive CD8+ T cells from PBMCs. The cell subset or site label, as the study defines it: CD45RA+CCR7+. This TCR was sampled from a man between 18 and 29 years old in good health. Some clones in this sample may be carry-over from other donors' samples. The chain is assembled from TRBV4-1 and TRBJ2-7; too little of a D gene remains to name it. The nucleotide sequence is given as TGCGCCAGCAGCCATGGGAAGAGCTCCTACGAGCAGTACTTC. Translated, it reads CASSHGKSSYEQYF.